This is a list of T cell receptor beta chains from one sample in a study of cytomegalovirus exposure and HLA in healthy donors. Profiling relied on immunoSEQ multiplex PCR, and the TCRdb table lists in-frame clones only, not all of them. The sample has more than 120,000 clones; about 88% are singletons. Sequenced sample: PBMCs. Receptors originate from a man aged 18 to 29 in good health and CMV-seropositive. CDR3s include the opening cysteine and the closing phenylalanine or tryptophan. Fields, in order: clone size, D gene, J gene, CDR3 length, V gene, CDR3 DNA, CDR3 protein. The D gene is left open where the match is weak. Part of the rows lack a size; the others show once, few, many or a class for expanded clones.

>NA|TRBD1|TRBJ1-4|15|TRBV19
TGTGCCAGCCACCCAAGGAGAGGGGGCGTTGAAAAACTGTTTTTT
CASHPRRGGVEKLFF
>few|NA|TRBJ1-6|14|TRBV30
TGTGCCTGGAGTGTATTGACGGGAAATTCACCCCTCCACTTT
CAWSVLTGNSPLHF
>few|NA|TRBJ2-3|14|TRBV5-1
TGCGCCAGCAGCCCACAGGGCCCCACAGATACGCAGTATTTT
CASSPQGPTDTQYF
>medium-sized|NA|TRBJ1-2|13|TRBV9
TGTGCCAGCAGCGCTAGGGGTAACTATGGCTACACCTTC
CASSARGNYGYTF
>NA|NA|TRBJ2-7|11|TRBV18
TGTGCCAGCTCACTACAGGGCGAGCAGTACTTC
CASSLQGEQYF
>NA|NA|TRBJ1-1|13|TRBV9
TGTGCCAGCAGCCCCGGACAGTTAACCGGGGCTTTCTTT
CASSPGQLTGAFF
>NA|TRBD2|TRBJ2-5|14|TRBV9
TGTGCCAGCAGCGTCGGACTAGCCGGGGGGACCCAGTACTTC
CASSVGLAGGTQYF
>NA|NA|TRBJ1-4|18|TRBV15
TGTGCCACCAGCATGATGAAAGGACAGTTAGCAACTAATGAAAAACTGTTTTTT
CATSMMKGQLATNEKLFF
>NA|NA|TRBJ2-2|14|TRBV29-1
TGCAGCGTTGAAGGGACTGCGAGGACCGGGGAGCTGTTTTTT
CSVEGTARTGELFF
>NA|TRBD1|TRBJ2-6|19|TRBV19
TGTGCCAGTAGTGTAAATACAGGGGGCTACTTCTCTGGGGCCAACGTCCTGACTTTC
CASSVNTGGYFSGANVLTF
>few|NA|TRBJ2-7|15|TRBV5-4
TGTGCCAGCAGCTTGGGTGGGAGACCCCCCTACGAGCAGTACTTC
CASSLGGRPPYEQYF
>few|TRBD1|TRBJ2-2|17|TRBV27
TGTGCCAGCAGTTTACGACGTTTACAGGGGTTCACCGGGGAGCTGTTTTTT
CASSLRRLQGFTGELFF
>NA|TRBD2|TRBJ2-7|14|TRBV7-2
TGTGCCAGCAGCTTCGGACTAGCCACCTACGAGCAGTACTTC
CASSFGLATYEQYF
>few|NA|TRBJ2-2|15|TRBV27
TGTGCCAGCAGAACCGGGACACTCAACACCGGGGAGCTGTTTTTT
CASRTGTLNTGELFF
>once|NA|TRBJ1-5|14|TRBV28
TGTGCCAGCAGTTTATCAGGGCGCCTGAGGCCCCAGCATTTT
CASSLSGRLRPQHF
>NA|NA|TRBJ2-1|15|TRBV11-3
TGTGCCAGCAGCTCAAGGGACTCGGGTTACAATGAGCAGTTCTTC
CASSSRDSGYNEQFF
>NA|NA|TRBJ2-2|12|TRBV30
TGTGCCTCCTCAGAGAACACCGGGGAGCTGTTTTTT
CASSENTGELFF
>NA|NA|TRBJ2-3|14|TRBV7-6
TGTGCCAGCAGCCTGGGCCCGACCACAGATACGCAGTATTTT
CASSLGPTTDTQYF
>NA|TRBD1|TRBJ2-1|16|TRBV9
TGTGCCAGCAGCGTAGAGGTTAGGACAGGGGGTAATGAGCAGTTCTTC
CASSVEVRTGGNEQFF
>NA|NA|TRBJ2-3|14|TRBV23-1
TGCGCCCATCGCTGGAGACAGTACACAGATACGCAGTATTTT
CAHRWRQYTDTQYF
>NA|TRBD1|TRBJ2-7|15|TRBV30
TGTGCCTGGAGTGTAACGACAGGGGGACCCTACGAGCAGTACTTC
CAWSVTTGGPYEQYF
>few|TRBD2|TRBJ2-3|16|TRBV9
TGTGCCAGCAGCGAGCCCCTAGCGGGAGGAAGCGATACGCAGTATTTT
CASSEPLAGGSDTQYF
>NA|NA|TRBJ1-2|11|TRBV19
TGTGCCAGTCATGGGAGCTATGGCTACACCTTC
CASHGSYGYTF
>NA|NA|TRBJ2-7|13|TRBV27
TGTGCCAGCAGTATACAGGGTTCCTACGAGCAGTACTTC
CASSIQGSYEQYF
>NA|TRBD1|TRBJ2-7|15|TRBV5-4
TGTGCCAGCAGTGGGTCCGGGACAGTGTCCTACGAGCAGTACTTC
CASSGSGTVSYEQYF
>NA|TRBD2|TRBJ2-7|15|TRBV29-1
TGCAGCGTGGAGAAACCGGGACTAGGATCCTACGAGCAGTACTTC
CSVEKPGLGSYEQYF
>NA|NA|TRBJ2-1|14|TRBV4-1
TGCGCCAGCAGCCAAGAGGATGCGACGGGTGAGCAGTTCTTC
CASSQEDATGEQFF
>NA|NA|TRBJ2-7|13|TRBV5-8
TGTGCCAGCAGCTTGGGACACTCCTACGAGCAGTACTTC
CASSLGHSYEQYF
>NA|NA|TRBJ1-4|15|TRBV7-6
TGTGCCAGCAGCTTAGAATCAGGGTTATTTGAAAAACTGTTTTTT
CASSLESGLFEKLFF
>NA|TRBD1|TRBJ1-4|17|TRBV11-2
TGTGCCAGCAGGCAGCCATTTGCTACAGGGGACAATGAAAAACTGTTTTTT
CASRQPFATGDNEKLFF
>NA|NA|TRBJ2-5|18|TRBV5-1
TGCGCCAGCAGCTTGGTCGCCAACTTGGGGAGCTCGGTCGGGACCCAGTACTTC
CASSLVANLGSSVGTQYF
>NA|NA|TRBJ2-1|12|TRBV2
TGTGCCAGCAGGAGCTCCTACAATGAGCAGTTCTTC
CASRSSYNEQFF
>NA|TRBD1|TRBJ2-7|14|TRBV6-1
TGTGCCAGCACCTTTGGACAGGGGGCTTCCGAGCAGTACTTC
CASTFGQGASEQYF
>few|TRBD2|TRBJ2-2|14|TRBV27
TGTGCCAGCAGTTTAGCGGGAGGCACCGGGGAGCTGTTTTTT
CASSLAGGTGELFF
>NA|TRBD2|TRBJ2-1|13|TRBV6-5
TGTGCCAGCAGTTATGGAGGCGGGGGTGAGCAGTTCTTC
CASSYGGGGEQFF
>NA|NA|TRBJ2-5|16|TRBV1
TGCACCAGCAGCCAAAGTATAGCGGGAGGATTTGGGACCCAGTACTTC
CTSSQSIAGGFGTQYF
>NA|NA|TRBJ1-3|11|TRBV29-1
TGCAGCGCCGAACAGGGAAACACCATATATTTT
CSAEQGNTIYF
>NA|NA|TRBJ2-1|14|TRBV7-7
TGTGCCAGCGCGCCGGGTCTCTCCTACAATGAGCAGTTCTTC
CASAPGLSYNEQFF
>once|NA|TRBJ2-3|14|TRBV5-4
TGTGCCAGCAGCCTGCCCGACTTCACAGATACGCAGTATTTT
CASSLPDFTDTQYF
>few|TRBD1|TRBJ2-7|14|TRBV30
TGTGCCTGGAGTGTACAGGGACAGGGCTACGAGCAGTACTTC
CAWSVQGQGYEQYF
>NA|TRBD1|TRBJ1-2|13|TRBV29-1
TGCAGCGCCGGACAGGGGGCGAGATATGGCTACACCTTC
CSAGQGARYGYTF
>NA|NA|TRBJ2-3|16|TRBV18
TGTGCCAGCTCACTGACCTCACAGCGGGGCACAGATACGCAGTATTTT
CASSLTSQRGTDTQYF
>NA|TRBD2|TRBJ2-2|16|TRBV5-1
TGCGCCAGCACATCGAGCGGGAGGGCCTCTCCCGGGGAGCTGTTTTTT
CASTSSGRASPGELFF
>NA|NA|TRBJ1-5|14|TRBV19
TGTGCCAGTACTCTCAGGGGCATCAGGCAGCCCCAGCATTTT
CASTLRGIRQPQHF
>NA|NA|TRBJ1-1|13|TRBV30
TGTGCCTGGAGTGTGGGCAGGAACACTGAAGCTTTCTTT
CAWSVGRNTEAFF
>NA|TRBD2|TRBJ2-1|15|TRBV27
TGTGCCAGCAGTCCCCTAGCGGGAAGGATCAATGAGCAGTTCTTC
CASSPLAGRINEQFF
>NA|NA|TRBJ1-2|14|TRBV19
TGTGCCAGTAGTGGACACGCAGCTAACTATGGCTACACCTTC
CASSGHAANYGYTF
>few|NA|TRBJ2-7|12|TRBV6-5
TGTGCCAGCAGTGGTTATAGCTACGAGCAGTACTTC
CASSGYSYEQYF
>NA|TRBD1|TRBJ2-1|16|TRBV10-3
TGTGCCATCAGCTGGACAGGGATTATCCCCTACAATGAGCAGTTCTTC
CAISWTGIIPYNEQFF
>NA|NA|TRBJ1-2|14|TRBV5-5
TGTGCCAGCAGCTTGTGGATACAGGGCGTTGGCTACACCTTC
CASSLWIQGVGYTF
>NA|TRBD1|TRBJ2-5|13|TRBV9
TGTGCCAGCAGCCCGGGACAGGGGACACCCCAGTACTTC
CASSPGQGTPQYF
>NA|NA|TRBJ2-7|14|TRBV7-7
TGTGCTAGCAGCTTAGATGGAACTAGCTACGAGCAGTACTTC
CASSLDGTSYEQYF
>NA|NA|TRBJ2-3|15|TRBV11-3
TGTGCCAGCAGCCACGGACTAACTAGCACAGATACGCAGTATTTT
CASSHGLTSTDTQYF
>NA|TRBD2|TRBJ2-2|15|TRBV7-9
TGTGCCAGCAGCCACAGCGGGAGGTTCACCGGGGAGCTGTTTTTT
CASSHSGRFTGELFF
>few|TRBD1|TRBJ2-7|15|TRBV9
TGTGCCAGCAGCGTTGACGGGACAGGGGGCTACGAGCAGTACTTC
CASSVDGTGGYEQYF
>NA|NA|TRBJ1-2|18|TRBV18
TGTGCCAGCTCACCGTATACGGTCAGGGGCGACGGAGGTTATGGCTACACCTTC
CASSPYTVRGDGGYGYTF
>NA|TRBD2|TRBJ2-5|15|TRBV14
TGTGCCAGCAGCGGACTAGCGGGAGATGCAGAGACCCAGTACTTC
CASSGLAGDAETQYF